This T cell receptor (beta chain) comes out of a study of glioma-infiltrating T cells. Whole-study context: Dexamethasone exposure before glioma surgery was limited to six or fewer days. Study-level results: Patients with low tissue-blood divergence carried a signature set of shared blood CDR3 motifs.

Using RNA template, CDR3s of TCR alpha and beta were amplified with iRepertoire arm-PCR. Input was roughly 85-450 ng of tissue mRNA or PBMC total RNA. TCRdb itself ran the multiplex PCR reads through MiXCR, one entry per CDR3 protein. The data hold 300,000 to 450,000 distinct CDR3 sequences, with more than 35% observed a single time. As to this clonotype: Its antigen remains unidentified.

CDR1 is LGHNA, CDR2 YNFKEQ, per germline. Trimming took off 0 bases at V and 6 bases at J, with 15 bases between the two ends. The CDR3 totals 16 residues. This clonotype was obtained from a human donor with low-grade glioma or glioblastoma, undergoing nonglioma brain surgery, or in good health (not recorded which). The chain couples TRBV4-2 to TRBJ2-1, with D maybe TRBD2 (5 bases). The sample taken for sequencing was glioma tissue, nonneoplastic brain tissue, or PBMCs (not recorded which). CDR3: CASSQEPSGPFNEQFF. The CDR3, as DNA: TGTGCCAGCAGCCAAGAACCCAGCGGCCCTTTCAATGAGCAGTTCTTC.